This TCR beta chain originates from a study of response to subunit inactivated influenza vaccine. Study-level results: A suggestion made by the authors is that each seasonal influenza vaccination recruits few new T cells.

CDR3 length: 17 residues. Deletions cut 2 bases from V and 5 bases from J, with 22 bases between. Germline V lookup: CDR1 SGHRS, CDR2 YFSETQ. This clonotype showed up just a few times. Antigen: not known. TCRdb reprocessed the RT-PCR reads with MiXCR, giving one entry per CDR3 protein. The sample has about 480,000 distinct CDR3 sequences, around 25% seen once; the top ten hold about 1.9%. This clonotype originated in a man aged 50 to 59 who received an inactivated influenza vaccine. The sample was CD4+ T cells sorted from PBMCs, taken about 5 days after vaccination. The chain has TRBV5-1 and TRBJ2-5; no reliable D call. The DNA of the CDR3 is TGCGCCAGCAGCTTTAACGTACGGAAACCGGGCCCCGAGACCCAGTACTTC. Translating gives CASSFNVRKPGPETQYF.